These 27 T cell receptor beta chains came from one sample sequenced in a study of blood T cell repertoires in COVID-19. The protocol was immunoSEQ multiplex PCR, while the TCRdb copy is restricted to in-frame clones and leaves out a portion. The sample holds more than 95,000 clones, roughly 80% seen once. Material: peripheral blood. The receptors were gathered from a man in his fifties or sixties with acute or convalescent COVID-19.

J is TRBJ2-7 and V is TRBV3-1 (or the pseudogene TRBV3-2), with 10 bases identical to TRBD1. Germline V lookup: CDR1 LGHDT, CDR2 YNNKEL (reference sequence). J gave up 2 bases and V 4 bases, and 5 bases lay outside the gene matches. The CDR3 runs 15 residues. The CDR3 spells CASSRSGTGAYEQYF. The DNA for the CDR3 is TGTGCCAGCAGCCGATCCGGGACAGGGGCCTACGAGCAGTACTTC.

The chain is built from TRBV7-9 and TRBJ2-7, with 10 bases fitting TRBD2. The CDR3 length is 14 residues. V shed 3 bases and J 5 bases; nucleotides not matched to a gene: 4. CDR1 is SEHNR and CDR2 is FQNEAQ in the germline V gene (reference sequence). In DNA, the CDR3 is TGTGCCAGCAGCTTGGAAGGACTAGCGGACGAGCAGTACTTC. This gives the protein CASSLEGLADEQYF.

V is TRBV24-1 and J is TRBJ1-5; weak D call: TRBD1 (6 bases). V was pared by 4 bases and J by 8 bases, with 17 bases between. This CDR3 spans 15 amino acids. The germline V gene encodes CDR1 KGHDR and CDR2 SFDVKD. In DNA form, the CDR3 reads TGTGCCACCAGTGAGGGTGACAGGAGAGAGGAGCCCCAGCATTTT. Translated: CATSEGDRREEPQHF.

The V gene is TRBV12-3 or TRBV12-4, the J gene TRBJ1-1; the D gene is possibly TRBD1 (5 bases). The CDR3 consists of 13 residues. With 4 bases removed from V and 4 bases from J, the gap between germline ends came to 10 bases. The CDR3 DNA follows: TGTGCCAGCAGTTCCCAGGGTTCCACTGAAGCTTTCTTT. This sequence encodes CASSSQGSTEAFF.

The V gene is TRBV10-2, the J gene TRBJ1-5; possibly TRBD1 for D (5 bases). The germline gives CDR1 WSHSY, CDR2 SAAADI. The CDR3 consists of 14 residues. The germline V and J ends were trimmed by 2 bases and 6 bases, with 11 bases remaining between them. CDR3 sequence: CASSEAGTSQPQHF. The CDR3 coding sequence is TGCGCCAGCAGTGAGGCGGGGACGTCTCAGCCCCAGCATTTT.

The chain is built from TRBV28 and TRBJ2-2; 13 nucleotides match TRBD2. V lost 8 bases, J lost 4 bases, and 4 bases stayed unmatched. Germline V gene lookup returns CDR1 MDHEN and CDR2 SYDVKM. This CDR3 has 15 residues. The CDR3 nucleotides are TGTGCCAGCCGACTAGCGGGAGGAGGCACCGGGGAGCTGTTTTTT. This sequence encodes CASRLAGGGTGELFF.

This chain links TRBV27 with TRBJ2-5, with a weak D call TRBD2 (5 bases). Germline CDR1 MNHEY, CDR2 SMNVEV (reference sequence). V was clipped by 2 bases and J by 3 bases, with 16 bases between them. The CDR3 consists of 16 residues. This CDR3 reads CASSLKVGFGEETQYF. The CDR3 DNA reads TGTGCCAGCAGTTTAAAAGTCGGATTCGGGGAAGAGACCCAGTACTTC.

This chain joins TRBV3-1 (or the pseudogene TRBV3-2) and TRBJ2-5; the match to TRBD1 covers 7 bases. This CDR3 contains 14 residues. V shed 8 bases and J 2 bases; nucleotides not matched to a gene: 8. Germline V gene data show CDR1 as LGHDT and CDR2 as YNNKEL (reference sequence). CDR3 in DNA: TGTGCCAGCTCCCGCCGACAGGGACAAGAGACCCAGTACTTC. This codes for CASSRRQGQETQYF.

The CDR3 DNA reads TGTGCCAGCAGAAGCCACAGGGGGCGGGAGGAGACCCAGTACTTC. Translation: CASRSHRGREETQYF. The rearrangement uses TRBV6-5 and TRBJ2-5; 9 positions agree with TRBD1. CDR1 MNHEY and CDR2 SVGAGI come from the germline V gene. CDR3 length: 15 amino acids. Losses at the gene ends were 6 bases for V and 5 bases for J; bases not matched to a gene: 10.

This clone has only one observation. The chain is built from TRBV27 and TRBJ1-5; TRBD1 is a possible D gene (6 bases). The germline CDR1 and CDR2 sequences are MNHEY and SMNVEV (reference sequence). V was clipped by 6 bases and J by 9 bases, with 15 bases between them. This CDR3 region has 13 residues. Here the CDR3 reads CASRPEMTGPQHF. CDR3 nucleotide sequence: TGTGCCAGCAGACCAGAGATGACAGGGCCCCAGCATTTT.

This sequence joins TRBV10-2 and TRBJ1-5; a weak D match, TRBD1 (6 bases). Germline V gene sequence: CDR1 WSHSY, CDR2 SAAADI. V was clipped by 6 bases and J by 4 bases, with 22 bases between them. CDR3 length: 17 residues. CDR3 coding DNA: TGCGCCAGCAGAGGACAGAAGGGGGACGGAAGAAATCAGCCCCAGCATTTT. Translating gives CASRGQKGDGRNQPQHF.

This rearrangement joins TRBV19 to TRBJ2-7; 8 nucleotides line up with TRBD1. V shed 4 bases, J shed 7 bases, and the junction held 6 bases outside the gene matches. Germline V gives CDR1 LNHDA, CDR2 SQIVND (reference sequence). The CDR3 extends over 13 amino acids. The CDR3, as DNA: TGTGCCAGTAGTACAACAGGGGGATTAGAGCAGTACGTC. Encoded protein: CASSTTGGLEQYV.

This clone was detected only a few times. This sequence joins TRBV2 and TRBJ2-6; a possible D gene is TRBD1 (6 bases). This CDR3 contains 16 residues. V was pared by 6 bases and J by 0 bases, with 12 bases between. The germline V gene encodes CDR1 SNHLY and CDR2 FYNNEI. CDR3: CASRGGSLSGANVLTF. CDR3 nucleotide sequence: TGTGCCAGCAGAGGGGGAAGCCTCTCTGGGGCCAACGTCCTGACTTTC.

V is TRBV6-5 and J is TRBJ2-7, with 8 bases identical to TRBD1. CDR3 length: 14 residues. Looked up from germline, CDR1 is MNHEY and CDR2 is SVGAGI. The ends lost 7 bases at V and 4 bases at J; junction bases unmatched: 9. CDR3 residues: CASKGYRGAYEQYF. Written as DNA, the CDR3 is TGTGCCAGCAAGGGATACAGGGGGGCTTACGAGCAGTACTTC.

This clone was picked up one time. V and J are TRBV5-1 and TRBJ1-5, with 7 bases that match TRBD1. The CDR3 totals 15 residues. J gave up 3 bases and V 0 bases, and 3 bases lay outside the gene matches. CDR1 is SGHRS, CDR2 YFSETQ, per germline. CDR3 loop: CASSLGTGPNQPQHF. The DNA of the CDR3 is TGCGCCAGCAGCTTGGGGACAGGCCCCAATCAGCCCCAGCATTTT.

The chain recombines TRBV7-2 with TRBJ2-2; a possible D gene is TRBD2 (5 bases). CDR3 size: 17 residues. Trimming removed 2 bases at V and 6 bases at J, with 19 bases between. The germline CDR1 and CDR2 sequences are SGHTA and FQGNSA. The CDR3 here is CASSLPGASNGAGELFF. The CDR3 nucleotides read TGTGCCAGCAGCTTACCCGGTGCCTCCAACGGGGCCGGGGAGCTGTTTTTT.

V is TRBV15 and J is TRBJ1-5; D remains unclear. V lost 6 bases, J lost 5 bases, and 14 bases lay in between. The CDR3 runs 14 residues. The V gene's germline CDR1 is LNHNV and CDR2 YYDKDF (reference sequence). CDR3 DNA: TGTGCCACCAGTAGACCCTACCGCGATCAGCCCCAGCATTTT. It encodes CATSRPYRDQPQHF.

This clone was counted once. At one boundary the junction diverges from the germline segment, which might be a read error. CDR3 sequence reads: CSASAGNPGELFF. In nucleotides, the CDR3 is TGCAGTGCTAGTGCGGGGAACCCCGGGGAGCTGTTTTTT. This chain links TRBV20-1 with TRBJ2-2, with D perhaps matching TRBD2 (6 bases). CDR3 length: 13 residues. Germline CDR1 is DFQATT and CDR2 is SNEGSKA (reference sequence).

CDR3: CASSLSDGGEQFF. In nucleotides, the CDR3 is TGCGCCAGCAGCTTGTCGGACGGAGGTGAGCAGTTCTTC. The J gene is TRBJ2-1, the V gene TRBV5-1; TRBD2 is a possible D gene (5 bases). The CDR3 length is 13 residues. CDR1 is SGHRS, CDR2 YFSETQ, per germline. Trimming removed 1 base at V and 9 bases at J, with 11 bases between. The variable domain in full, with the rest retrieved from reference TRBV5-1 and TRBJ2-1, is KAGVTQTPRYLIKTRGQQVTLSCSPISGHRSVSWYQQTPGQGLQFLFEYFSETQRNKGNFPGRFSGRQFSNSRSEMNVSTLELGDSALYLCASSLSDGGEQFFGPGTRLTVL.

This chain joins TRBV2 and TRBJ2-5; TRBD1 matches 7 bases. The CDR3 is made up of 14 amino acids. Germline V gene lookup returns CDR1 SNHLY and CDR2 FYNNEI. The trim removed 5 bases at V and 5 bases at J, leaving 8 bases unmatched. DNA for the CDR3: TGTGCCAGCAGTAGGGGGCAGGGATTTGAGACCCAGTACTTC. Translation: CASSRGQGFETQYF.

The rearrangement joins TRBV28 to TRBJ2-1; 8 bases agree with TRBD2. With 5 bases clipped from V and 4 bases from J, the junction kept 4 bases outside the gene matches. Germline V gene data show CDR1 as MDHEN and CDR2 as SYDVKM. This CDR3 contains 14 residues. CDR3 nucleotides: TGTGCCAGCAGTAGCGGGAGACCATACAATGAGCAGTTCTTC. It specifies CASSSGRPYNEQFF.

This sequence joins TRBV7-6 and TRBJ1-1; no clear D gene. V lost 1 base, J lost 4 bases, and 7 bases lay in between. The germline V gene has CDR1 SGHVS and CDR2 FNYEAQ. The CDR3 consists of 13 residues. CDR3 residues: CASSLDPVTEAFF. DNA of the CDR3: TGTGCCAGCAGCTTAGACCCGGTCACTGAAGCTTTCTTT.

This clone showed up just once. The chain combines TRBV6-6 with TRBJ2-1; no firm D call. Trimming stripped 1 base from V and 5 bases from J, with 3 bases between. CDR1 is MNHNY, CDR2 SVGAGI, per germline (reference sequence). The CDR3 spans 12 residues. As DNA, the CDR3 is TGTGCCAGCAGTTACTTCGACAATGAGCAGTTCTTC. Its protein product is CASSYFDNEQFF.

The chain employs TRBV11-3 and TRBJ2-7; D possibly corresponds to TRBD1 (5 bases). The CDR3 has 13 amino acids. The germline gives CDR1 SGHNT, CDR2 YENEEA. The V end was cut by 2 bases, the J end by 4 bases, with 9 bases between. CDR3 protein: CASSLKSGYEQYF. The CDR3 DNA sequence: TGTGCCAGCAGCTTAAAGTCAGGGTACGAGCAGTACTTC.

This clone has just one count. The gene calls are TRBV4-1 and TRBJ2-3, with a tentative D call TRBD1 (6 bases). CDR1 and CDR2 (germline): MGHRA, YSYEKL. The CDR3 consists of 16 residues. V was trimmed by 1 base and J by 0 bases, leaving 11 bases between them. CDR3 sequence reads: CASSQAHRASTDTQYF. CDR3 coding DNA: TGCGCCAGCAGCCAAGCGCACAGGGCTAGCACAGATACGCAGTATTTT.

The genes are TRBV11-3 and TRBJ2-7; 9 positions match TRBD2. The CDR3 covers 13 residues. V was clipped by 4 bases and J by 6 bases; unmatched bases: 4. Germline V gene sequence: CDR1 SGHNT, CDR2 YENEEA. CDR3 sequence reads: CASSSGLASEQYF. DNA of the CDR3: TGTGCCAGCAGCTCGGGACTAGCAAGCGAGCAGTACTTC.

The chain is built from TRBV6-6 and TRBJ1-2, with a tentative D call TRBD1 (6 bases). The CDR3 runs to 14 residues. Germline CDR1 and CDR2: MNHNY and SVGAGI (reference sequence). Trimming cost V 3 bases and J 4 bases, with 12 bases left between them. The CDR3 DNA reads as TGTGCCAGCAGTTATGGGGGCACGATCTATGGCTACACCTTC. This encodes CASSYGGTIYGYTF.